This TCR beta chain was captured in a study of blood T cell repertoires in COVID-19. On the study more broadly: Samples representing acute and convalescent COVID-19 were sourced from the United States, Italy and Spain. T cells, B-cell-depleted T cells, or PBMCs supplied cDNA or gDNA.

Per the original data handling: Amplification of reference gene primers was used by the study to estimate nucleated cell counts. Libraries were prepared by immunoSEQ multiplex PCR; TCRdb keeps only in-frame clonotypes and omits some of them. V, J and clone size are those of that table, while D and trimming were read from the DNA. The sample comprises roughly 150,000 clones, 80% of which are singletons, and 0.5% to 0.65% rests with the top ten. Trimming stripped 2 bases from V and 5 bases from J, with 12 bases between. CDR3 length: 14 residues. Germline V gene lookup returns CDR1 MDHEN and CDR2 SYDVKM.

V usage is TRBV28 and J usage is TRBJ2-5, with a tentative D call TRBD1 (5 bases). This clonotype originated in a man aged 55 to 70 with acute or convalescent COVID-19. Sequencing was performed on peripheral blood. For the CDR3, the DNA is TGTGCCAGCAGTTTAGGGGCTAGACGGGAGACCCAGTACTTC. It is translated as CASSLGARRETQYF.